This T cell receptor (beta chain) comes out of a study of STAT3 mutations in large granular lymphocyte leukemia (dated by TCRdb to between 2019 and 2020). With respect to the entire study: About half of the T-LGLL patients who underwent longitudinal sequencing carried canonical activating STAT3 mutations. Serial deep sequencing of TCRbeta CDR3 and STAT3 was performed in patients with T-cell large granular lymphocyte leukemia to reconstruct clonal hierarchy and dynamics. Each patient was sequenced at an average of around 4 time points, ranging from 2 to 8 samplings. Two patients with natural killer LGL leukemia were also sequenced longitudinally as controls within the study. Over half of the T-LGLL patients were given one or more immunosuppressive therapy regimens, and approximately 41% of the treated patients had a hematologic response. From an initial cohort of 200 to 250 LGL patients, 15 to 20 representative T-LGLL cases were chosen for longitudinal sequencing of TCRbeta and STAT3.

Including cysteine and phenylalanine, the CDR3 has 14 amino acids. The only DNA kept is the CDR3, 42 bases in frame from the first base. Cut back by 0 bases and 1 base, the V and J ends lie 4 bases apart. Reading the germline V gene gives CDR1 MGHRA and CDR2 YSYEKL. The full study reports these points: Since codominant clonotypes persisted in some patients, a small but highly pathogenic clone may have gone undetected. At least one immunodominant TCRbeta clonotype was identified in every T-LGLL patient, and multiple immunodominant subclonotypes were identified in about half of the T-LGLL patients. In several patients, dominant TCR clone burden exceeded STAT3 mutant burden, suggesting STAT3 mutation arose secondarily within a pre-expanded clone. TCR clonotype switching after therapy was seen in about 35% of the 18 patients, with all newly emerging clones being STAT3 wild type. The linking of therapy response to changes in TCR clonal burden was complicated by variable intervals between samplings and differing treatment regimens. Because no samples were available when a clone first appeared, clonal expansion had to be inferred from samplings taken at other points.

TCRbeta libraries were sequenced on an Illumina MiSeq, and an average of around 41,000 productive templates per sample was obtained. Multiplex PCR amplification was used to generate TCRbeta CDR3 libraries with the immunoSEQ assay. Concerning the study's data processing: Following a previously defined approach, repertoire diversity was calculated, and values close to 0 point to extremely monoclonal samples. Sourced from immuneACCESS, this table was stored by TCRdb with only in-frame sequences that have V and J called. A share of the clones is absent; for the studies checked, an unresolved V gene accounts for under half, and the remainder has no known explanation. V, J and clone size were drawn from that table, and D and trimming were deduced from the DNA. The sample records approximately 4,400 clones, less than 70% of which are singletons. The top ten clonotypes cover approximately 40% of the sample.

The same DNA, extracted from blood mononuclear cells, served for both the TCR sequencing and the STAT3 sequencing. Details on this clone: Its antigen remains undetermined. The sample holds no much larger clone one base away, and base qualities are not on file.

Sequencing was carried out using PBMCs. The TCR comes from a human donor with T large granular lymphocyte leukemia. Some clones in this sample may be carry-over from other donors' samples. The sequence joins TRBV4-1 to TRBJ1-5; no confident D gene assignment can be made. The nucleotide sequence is TGCGCCAGCAGCCAAGAAAAGAGCAATCAGCCCCAGCATTTT. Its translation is CASSQEKSNQPQHF.